The 30 T cell receptor beta chains listed next were all sequenced from one sample in a study of blood T cells in healthy people across ages (dated by TCRdb to 2014 to 2015). Libraries came from 5' RACE. TCRdb lists the instrument as Illumina HiSeq 2500. A second 7 to 11 cycle PCR used a sample-barcoded 5' primer and a J-beta primer mix. TCRdb trimmed the raw reads at Q25, called clones with MiXCR and kept productive beta chains. Rows matching on CDR3 protein sequence are summarized as one entry with the most common DNA and genes. Across this sample there are 800,000 to 1,000,000 distinct CDR3 sequences, with about 48% seen only once. The ten largest account for about an eighth of the sample. Sequencing input: blood. These receptors came from a man in his thirties or forties in good health.

This clonotype has just a few counts. V gene TRBV4-1 combines with J gene TRBJ2-1, with 10 positions matching TRBD1. Germline-derived CDR1 and CDR2 are MGHRA and YSYEKL. The V and J ends lost 5 bases and 5 bases, in that order; junction bases with no gene match: 3. The CDR3 runs to 14 residues. Here the CDR3 reads CASSGTGDHNEQFF. The DNA for the CDR3 is TGCGCCAGCAGCGGGACAGGGGACCACAATGAGCAGTTCTTC.

The genes are TRBV5-1 and TRBJ1-5, with no clear D. Germline CDR1 is SGHRS and CDR2 is YFSETQ. Trimming left V 1 base short and J 3 bases short, with 11 bases between. The CDR3 is 15 residues long. CDR3 DNA sequence: TGCGCCAGCAGCTTGATCGGGGAGGCCAATCAGCCCCAGCATTTT. As protein: CASSLIGEANQPQHF.

Only a few counts were recorded for this clonotype. The chain links TRBV9 to TRBJ2-6; the D is unclear. Germline CDR1 SGDLS, CDR2 YYNGEE. Trimming pared 3 bases from V and 2 bases from J, leaving 9 bases between. CDR3 size: 15 residues. CDR3 nucleotides: TGTGCCAGCAGCGCTGGTCGGACTGGGGCCAACGTCCTGACTTTC. It yields the protein CASSAGRTGANVLTF.

The count of this clonotype is one. The rearrangement links TRBV28 to TRBJ1-5, with no clear D. Germline loops: CDR1 MDHEN, CDR2 SYDVKM. V lost 6 bases and J 4 bases, leaving 13 bases between the germline ends. The CDR3 is 14 residues long. CDR3 protein: CASRRTPGNQPQHF. The CDR3 region has the DNA TGTGCCAGCAGACGCACTCCGGGTAATCAGCCCCAGCATTTT.

The chain combines TRBV2 with TRBJ2-7; 7 bases are shared with TRBD2. Looked up from germline, CDR1 is SNHLY and CDR2 is FYNNEI. The CDR3 contains 14 residues. Trimming removed 3 bases from V and 2 bases from J; junction bases left unmatched: 4. For the CDR3, the DNA is TGTGCCAGCAGTGAGGGAGGGTTCCCCTACGAGCAGTACTTC. This gives the protein CASSEGGFPYEQYF.

This clonotype turned up a few times. This chain joins TRBV27 and TRBJ1-5, with 7 bases lining up with TRBD1. Trimming took 6 bases from V and 4 from J; bases not matched to a gene: 6. The CDR3 extends over 14 amino acids. Germline values: CDR1 MNHEY, CDR2 SMNVEV (reference sequence). CDR3 sequence: CASSNRGPNQPQHF. For the CDR3, the DNA is TGTGCCAGCAGCAACAGGGGCCCTAATCAGCCCCAGCATTTT.

The chain recombines TRBV7-9 with TRBJ2-5; maybe TRBD2 (6 bases). Germline CDR1 SEHNR, CDR2 FQNEAQ (reference sequence). Trimming took off 3 bases at V and 11 bases at J, with 22 bases between the two ends. This CDR3 contains 15 residues. Here the CDR3 reads CASSLVLAKGNEQYF. The DNA for the CDR3 is TGTGCCAGCAGCTTGGTACTAGCTAAGGGAAATGAGCAGTACTTC.

This clonotype was seen a handful of times. This sequence joins TRBV27 and TRBJ1-1; possible D gene TRBD1, 6 bases. Looked up from germline, CDR1 is MNHEY and CDR2 is SMNVEV (reference sequence). CDR3 size: 13 residues. The V and J ends lost 7 bases and 2 bases respectively, with 11 bases between them. CDR3 coding DNA: TGTGCCAGCACACGGGGGGCAAACACTGAAGCTTTCTTT. Amino acid sequence: CASTRGANTEAFF.

The chain recombines TRBV29-1 with TRBJ2-6, with D perhaps matching TRBD1 or TRBD2 (6 bases each). In germline, CDR1 is SQVTM, CDR2 ANQGSEA. CDR3 length: 14 amino acids. V lost 6 bases, J lost 2 bases, and 11 bases lay in between. CDR3 DNA sequence: TGCAGCGTCCTCGGGGGCGCTGGGGCCAACGTCCTGACTTTC. Translation gives CSVLGGAGANVLTF. The whole variable domain, remainder taken from reference TRBV29-1 and TRBJ2-6, is SAVISQKPSRDICQRGTSLTIQCQVDSQVTMMFWYRQQPGQSLTLIATANQGSEATYESGFVIDKFPISRPNLTFSTLTVSNMSPEDSSIYLCSVLGGAGANVLTFGAGSRLTVL.

This chain uses TRBV6-4 with TRBJ2-2; D is perhaps TRBD1 (7 bases). The CDR3 length is 15 residues. Germline V gene lookup returns CDR1 MRHNA and CDR2 SNTAGT. V lost 4 bases to trimming and J lost 5 bases, with 14 bases between them. The CDR3 loop reads CASSAGGLKTGELFF. The CDR3 DNA is TGTGCCAGCAGTGCAGGGGGGCTGAAGACCGGGGAGCTGTTTTTT.

This clonotype was recorded a few times. The chain links TRBV27 to TRBJ2-4, with D possibly matching TRBD2 (6 bases). The germline gives CDR1 MNHEY, CDR2 SMNVEV (reference sequence). With 6 bases removed from V and 8 bases from J, the gap between germline ends came to 20 bases. This CDR3 is built from 15 residues. The CDR3 DNA sequence: TGTGCCAGCAGAGTTTCCCTCAATTGGGGGGACATTCAGTACTTC. It codes for CASRVSLNWGDIQYF.

A few counts support this clonotype. The chain joins TRBV7-2 to TRBJ2-1, with D possibly matching TRBD2 (5 bases). The V end lost 4 bases, the J end lost 3 bases, and 19 bases lay between the germline ends. CDR3 length equals 17 residues. Germline CDR1 reads SGHTA; CDR2 reads FQGNSA. In DNA, the CDR3 is TGTGCCAGCAGCTCGCGCCCGATAGCGCTGATCTACAATGAGCAGTTCTTC. The encoded protein is CASSSRPIALIYNEQFF. Looking up the rest from reference TRBV7-2 and TRBJ2-1 gives the full variable domain: GAGVSQSPSNKVTEKGKDVELRCDPISGHTALYWYRQSLGQGLEFLIYFQGNSAPDKSGLPSDRFSAERTGGSVSTLTIQRTQQEDSAVYLCASSSRPIALIYNEQFFGPGTRLTVL.

This rearrangement joins TRBV20-1 to TRBJ2-5, with D maybe TRBD2 (6 bases). Germline V gene data show CDR1 as DFQATT and CDR2 as SNEGSKA (reference sequence). This CDR3 comprises 14 residues. Trimming pared 5 bases from V and 0 bases from J, leaving 13 bases between. CDR3 sequence: CSAARDSHQETQYF. DNA for the CDR3: TGCAGTGCTGCACGGGACTCTCACCAAGAGACCCAGTACTTC.

The count of this clonotype is one. The gene calls are TRBV5-1 and TRBJ2-3; unclear D gene. CDR3 length: 13 amino acids. The germline CDR1 and CDR2 sequences are SGHRS and YFSETQ. V shed 6 bases and J shed 0 bases, with 8 bases lying between them. The chain's CDR3 is CASISDSTDTQYF. The CDR3 bases are TGCGCCAGCATCTCCGACAGCACAGATACGCAGTATTTT.

The J gene is TRBJ2-2, the V gene TRBV6-5, with TRBD2 matching 10 bases. Trimming cost V 6 bases and J 3 bases; bases outside gene matches: 7. This CDR3 contains 16 residues. Germline V gene data show CDR1 as MNHEY and CDR2 as SVGAGI. The CDR3 reads CASSRGLAGDTGELFF. DNA of the CDR3: TGTGCCAGCAGCCGCGGGCTAGCGGGAGACACCGGGGAGCTGTTTTTT.

V is TRBV30 and J is TRBJ2-7; D is ambiguous. Trimming pared 3 bases from V and 0 bases from J, leaving 9 bases between. The CDR3 loop spans 13 amino acids. Germline-derived CDR1 and CDR2 are GTSNPN and SVGIG (reference sequence). Written as DNA, the CDR3 is TGTGCCTGGAGCCTGGGCGCCTCCTACGAGCAGTACTTC. Translating gives CAWSLGASYEQYF.

Worth noting for this clonotype: Germline and junction disagree at one end, which may indicate a read error. The chain links TRBV12-3 or TRBV12-4 to TRBJ2-5; 7 bases agree with TRBD2. CDR3 length: 12 residues. The CDR3 DNA reads as TGCGCCAGCGGGGCAGGGCGGGAGACCCAGTACTTC. This codes for CASGAGRETQYF.

The CDR3: CASNIFRGEVDEQFF. DNA of the CDR3: TGTGCCAGCAATATTTTCAGGGGTGAGGTTGATGAGCAGTTCTTC. The chain employs TRBV10-3 and TRBJ2-1; a weak D match, TRBD1 (6 bases). The germline V gene has CDR1 ENHRY and CDR2 SYGVKD. The CDR3 has 15 amino acids. Trimming left V 10 bases short and J 8 bases short, with 24 bases between.

This clonotype was counted at least ten times. This chain joins TRBV12-3 or TRBV12-4 and TRBJ1-5; D gene uncertain. V lost 8 bases, J lost 6 bases, and 17 bases lay in between. This CDR3 region has 14 residues. DNA for the CDR3: TGTGCCAGCCGCCGCGCGGGTGACGGTCAGCCCCAGCATTTT. As protein: CASRRAGDGQPQHF.

This clonotype was observed a handful of times. This chain connects TRBV4-2 to TRBJ2-5; TRBD2 is a possible D gene (7 bases). The germline V gene encodes CDR1 LGHNA and CDR2 YNFKEQ. The CDR3 is made up of 16 amino acids. V was pared by 1 base and J by 4 bases, with 16 bases between. The CDR3 protein is CASSQVAPGGRETQYF. The CDR3 DNA follows: TGTGCCAGCAGCCAAGTGGCGCCGGGGGGCCGAGAGACCCAGTACTTC.

In this sample, this clonotype turned up a few times. The chain has TRBV7-2 and TRBJ2-7, with 9 bases matching TRBD1. Germline V gene lookup returns CDR1 SGHTA and CDR2 FQGNSA. Losses at the gene ends were 5 bases for V and 4 bases for J; bases not matched to a gene: 6. The CDR3 is 14 amino acids. CDR3 residues: CASSGTGKRYEQYF. CDR3 DNA: TGTGCCAGCAGCGGGACAGGGAAACGATACGAGCAGTACTTC. Based on the CDR3 plus reference TRBV7-2 and TRBJ2-7, the full variable domain is GAGVSQSPSNKVTEKGKDVELRCDPISGHTALYWYRQSLGQGLEFLIYFQGNSAPDKSGLPSDRFSAERTGGSVSTLTIQRTQQEDSAVYLCASSGTGKRYEQYFGPGTRLTVT.

The chain links TRBV20-1 to TRBJ2-3; 9 positions agree with TRBD2. The CDR3 extends over 17 amino acids. CDR1 is DFQATT, CDR2 SNEGSKA, per germline (reference sequence). J lost 4 bases, V lost 5 bases, and 16 bases had no gene match. CDR3 region: CSAPDRQRGVVADTQYF. CDR3 DNA: TGCAGTGCTCCCGATCGACAGCGGGGGGTTGTTGCAGATACGCAGTATTTT.

This clonotype was counted between two and nine times. CDR3 loop: CASSLERTAYNEQFF. The CDR3 DNA sequence: TGTGCCAGCAGCCTAGAAAGGACAGCTTACAATGAGCAGTTCTTC. The chain links TRBV9 to TRBJ2-1; tentative D call: TRBD1 (6 bases). Per the germline V gene, CDR1 is SGDLS and CDR2 is YYNGEE. Trimming shortened V by 4 bases and J by 4 bases, and 15 bases separated the two germline ends. The CDR3 covers 15 residues. Combining the CDR3 with reference TRBV9 and TRBJ2-1 gives the whole variable domain DSGVTQTPKHLITATGQRVTLRCSPRSGDLSVYWYQQSLDQGLQFLIQYYNGEERAKGNILERFSAQQFPDLHSELNLSSLELGDSALYFCASSLERTAYNEQFFGPGTRLTVL.

The table lists this clonotype with a few counts. A much larger clone differs from this one at a single base, so this may be a read error. This rearrangement joins TRBV7-2 to TRBJ2-3, with TRBD1 identical over 9 bases. The ends lost 3 bases at V and 4 bases at J; junction bases unmatched: 2. Germline assignment: CDR1 SGHTA and CDR2 FQGNSA. CDR3 size: 14 residues. The CDR3 coding sequence is TGTGCCAGCAGCTTCGACAGGGGGGCAGATACGCAGTATTTT. This sequence encodes CASSFDRGADTQYF.

This clonotype was seen ten or more times. At one boundary the junction diverges from the germline segment, which might be a read error. The gene calls are TRBV12-3 or TRBV12-4 and TRBJ1-2; the match to TRBD1 covers 12 bases. The CDR3 spans 14 residues. The CDR3 nucleotides are TGCGCCAGCAGCTTGGGACAGGGGGCAAGTGGCTACACCTTC. Residues: CASSLGQGASGYTF.

This clonotype was counted between two and nine times. V and J are TRBV20-1 and TRBJ1-4; D unresolved. This CDR3 has 13 amino acids. CDR1 is DFQATT and CDR2 is SNEGSKA in the germline V gene (reference sequence). V gave up 1 base and J gave up 4 bases, with 7 bases separating them. CDR3 region: CSARGSDNEKLFF. CDR3 sequence (DNA): TGCAGTGCTAGAGGCAGCGATAATGAAAAACTGTTTTTT.

The sample holds a few counts of this clonotype. The chain joins TRBV20-1 to TRBJ2-5; weak D call: TRBD1 (8 bases). Trimming removed 6 bases at V and 11 bases at J, with 25 bases between. The germline V gene has CDR1 DFQATT and CDR2 SNEGSKA (reference sequence). The CDR3 extends over 14 amino acids. The CDR3 sequence is CSASRFQGAGEQYF. In DNA, the CDR3 is TGCAGTGCCAGTCGGTTTCAGGGGGCGGGGGAGCAGTACTTC.

The genes are TRBV29-1 and TRBJ2-7, with TRBD1 matching over 9 bases. J was trimmed by 3 bases and V by 8 bases; bases with no gene match: 11. Germline CDR1 reads SQVTM; CDR2 reads ANQGSEA. This CDR3 contains 14 residues. CDR3 protein: CSIEGTGPNYEQYF. The DNA of the CDR3 is TGCAGCATCGAGGGGACAGGGCCTAACTACGAGCAGTACTTC.

This clonotype turned up a few times. The V call is TRBV12-3 or TRBV12-4, the J call TRBJ2-5, with D tentatively TRBD2 (5 bases). With 5 bases removed from V and 2 bases from J, the gap between germline ends came to 15 bases. The CDR3 extends over 15 amino acids. The DNA of the CDR3 is TGTGCCAGCAGTACTGGCGATCCGGGACAAGAGACCCAGTACTTC. Translated: CASSTGDPGQETQYF.

The rearrangement links TRBV20-1 to TRBJ2-1, with 10 bases identical to TRBD2. The V and J ends lost 5 bases and 6 bases, in that order; junction bases with no gene match: 4. The CDR3 loop spans 13 amino acids. The V gene's germline CDR1 is DFQATT and CDR2 SNEGSKA (reference sequence). CDR3 residues: CSASSGGRNEQFF. CDR3 in DNA: TGCAGTGCTTCTAGCGGGGGACGCAATGAGCAGTTCTTC.